These T cell receptor beta chains were read from a single sample in a study of blood T cell repertoires in COVID-19. Clones were sequenced by immunoSEQ multiplex PCR, and TCRdb holds only the in-frame ones, with some missing. The sample holds 95,000 to 150,000 clones; 80% are singletons and the top ten take under 20%. Sequencing was done on a sample of peripheral blood. These receptors all come from a man in his sixties with active or convalescent COVID-19. Each CDR3 is given with its conserved first and last residue. A D gene is named only where the DNA matches it firmly. Some rows mark clone size as missing; the rest say once, few, many or name a class of expanded clone.

TRBJ2-7 | TRBV2 | TRBD1 | few | CASSVDRGYEQYF | TGTGCCAGCAGTGTTGACAGGGGTTACGAGCAGTACTTC
TRBJ2-1 | TRBV28 | . | once | CASSSRVNEQFF | TGTGCCAGCAGTTCGAGGGTCAATGAGCAGTTCTTC
TRBJ1-1 | TRBV28 | . | . | CASSIYREGNTEAFF | TGTGCCAGCAGCATCTACAGGGAGGGGAACACTGAAGCTTTCTTT
TRBJ2-7 | TRBV19 | TRBD2 | . | CASTATSGSLEQYF | TGTGCCAGTACCGCGACTAGCGGGAGCCTCGAGCAGTACTTC
TRBJ1-3 | TRBV7-3 | . | . | CASSLSAFGNTIYF | TGTGCCAGCAGCTTGAGTGCCTTTGGAAACACCATATATTTT
TRBJ1-4 | TRBV10-3 | . | . | CAISAAGEKLFF | TGTGCCATCAGTGCCGCGGGCGAAAAACTGTTTTTT
TRBJ2-7 | TRBV4-2 | TRBD2 | once | CASSPTSGEHYEQYF | TGTGCCAGCAGCCCGACTAGCGGTGAACACTACGAGCAGTACTTC
TRBJ2-7 | TRBV6-5 | . | . | CASSYQQASYEQYF | TGTGCCAGCAGTTATCAACAGGCATCCTACGAGCAGTACTTC
TRBJ2-7 | TRBV7-2 | . | . | CASSLWGEGAYEQYF | TGTGCCAGCAGCTTATGGGGGGAAGGCGCCTACGAGCAGTACTTC
TRBJ2-2 | TRBV5-1 | . | . | CASSLTRQNTGELFF | TGCGCCAGCAGCTTGACCAGACAGAACACCGGGGAGCTGTTTTTT
TRBJ2-5 | TRBV19 | TRBD2 | . | CASTPRLAGGKYQETQYF | TGTGCCAGTACCCCGAGACTAGCGGGAGGGAAGTACCAAGAGACCCAGTACTTC
TRBJ2-5 | TRBV24-1 | TRBD2 | . | CASGLAGGETQYF | TGTGCCTCGGGACTAGCGGGTGGGGAGACCCAGTACTTC
TRBJ1-2 | TRBV3-1/TRBV3-2 | TRBD1 | . | CASTRQGARYGYTF | TGTGCCAGCACCCGACAGGGGGCGCGATATGGCTACACCTTC
TRBJ2-7 | TRBV5-5 | TRBD2 | once | CASSRTSGSYEQYF | TGTGCCAGCAGCCGGACTAGCGGGAGTTACGAGCAGTACTTC
TRBJ2-5 | TRBV7-3 | . | few | CASSRGTQETQYF | TGTGCCAGCAGCCGCGGGACCCAAGAGACCCAGTACTTC
TRBJ1-5 | TRBV30 | . | . | CAWSVGDYSNQPQHF | TGTGCCTGGAGTGTCGGGGACTATAGCAATCAGCCCCAGCATTTT
TRBJ2-7 | TRBV12-3/TRBV12-4 | TRBD2 | few | CASNYLAGAEQYF | TGTGCCAGCAATTACCTAGCGGGAGCCGAGCAGTACTTC
TRBJ1-1 | TRBV3-1/TRBV3-2 | . | . | CASSPTGLGTEAFF | TGTGCCAGCAGCCCTACAGGGTTGGGCACTGAAGCTTTCTTT